These 12 T cell receptor beta chains share one sample of origin, sequenced in a study of technical replicates of blood from a handful of donors. Generated by immunoSEQ multiplex PCR, the TCRdb table keeps only in-frame clones and is missing some. The table shows 75,000 to 95,000 clones, with 90% to 95% occurring only once. Sequencing was done on a sample of T cells isolated from PBMCs. These TCRs come from a human donor in good health.

The V gene is TRBV13, the J gene TRBJ2-3, with TRBD2 matching over 7 bases. With V trimmed by 5 bases and J by 5 bases, 10 bases remained unmatched. Germline CDR1 is PRHDT and CDR2 is FYEKMQ (reference sequence). The length of the CDR3 is 15 residues. CDR3 amino acids: CASSLYKGGVDTQYF. CDR3 sequence (DNA): TGTGCCAGCAGCCTATATAAGGGAGGGGTAGATACGCAGTATTTT.

The gene calls are TRBV30 and TRBJ1-2; a weak D match, TRBD1 (6 bases). In germline, CDR1 is GTSNPN, CDR2 SVGIG (reference sequence). The CDR3 is 11 residues long. V lost 2 bases to trimming and J lost 12 bases, with 13 bases between them. The chain's CDR3 is CAWSPEGGNTF. The DNA for the CDR3 is TGTGCCTGGAGTCCCGAAGGGGGAAACACCTTC.

V is TRBV4-3 and J is TRBJ2-7, with D uncertain. V lost 0 bases to trimming and J lost 7 bases, with 19 bases between them. The germline CDR1 and CDR2 sequences are LGHNA and YSLEER. The CDR3 extends over 16 amino acids. CDR3 protein: CASSQEYFDLTGEQYF. The CDR3, as DNA: TGCGCCAGCAGCCAAGAATATTTCGACCTGACCGGGGAGCAGTACTTC.

V is TRBV7-3 and J is TRBJ2-1; 9 bases map to TRBD2. From germline, CDR1 is SGHTA and CDR2 FQGTGA. V lost 3 bases, J lost 4 bases, and 7 bases stayed unmatched. The CDR3 consists of 16 residues. CDR3 sequence (DNA): TGTGCCAGCAGCTTTAGCGGGAGCGTAAAATACAATGAGCAGTTCTTC. It translates to CASSFSGSVKYNEQFF.

V usage is TRBV19 and J usage is TRBJ1-3; D is unresolved. V lost 0 bases and J lost 1, with 7 bases in between. CDR1 is LNHDA and CDR2 is SQIVND in the germline V gene (reference sequence). The CDR3 totals 15 residues. CDR3 sequence reads: CASSIEEGSGNTIYF. CDR3 DNA sequence: TGTGCCAGTAGTATAGAGGAGGGTTCTGGAAACACCATATATTTT.

The rearrangement links TRBV9 to TRBJ1-1, with D unclear. CDR3 length: 13 residues. Trimming shortened V by 3 bases and J by 7 bases, and 13 bases separated the two germline ends. The germline V gene has CDR1 SGDLS and CDR2 YYNGEE. The CDR3 DNA reads TGTGCCAGCAGCGCCATTAGCCCTCTTGAAGCTTTCTTT. Its protein is CASSAISPLEAFF.

The V and J genes are TRBV10-2 and TRBJ2-1; 12 bases agree with TRBD2. Losses at the gene ends were 6 bases for V and 7 bases for J; bases not matched to a gene: 4. From germline, CDR1 is WSHSY and CDR2 SAAADI. This CDR3 is 14 amino acids long. CDR3 amino acids: CASRRLAGENEQFF. The CDR3 DNA reads as TGCGCCAGCAGAAGACTAGCGGGAGAGAATGAGCAGTTCTTC.

This chain uses TRBV28 with TRBJ1-1; 7 bases agree with TRBD1. V gave up 8 bases and J gave up 8 bases; unmatched junction bases: 2. The CDR3 sequence is 10 residues long. Germline lookup yields CDR1 MDHEN and CDR2 SYDVKM. The CDR3 sequence: CASRDREAFF. Here the CDR3 DNA reads TGTGCCAGCCGGGACAGAGAAGCTTTCTTT.

J is TRBJ2-5 and V is TRBV9; D perhaps matches TRBD1 (6 bases). V dropped 3 bases and J dropped 4 bases, with 22 bases sitting between them. Per germline, CDR1 SGDLS and CDR2 YYNGEE. This CDR3 comprises 17 residues. The CDR3 sequence is CASSALGAARGGETQYF. CDR3 DNA: TGTGCCAGCAGCGCCTTAGGCGCGGCAAGAGGGGGAGAGACCCAGTACTTC. The full variable domain, rest sourced from reference TRBV9 and TRBJ2-5, is DSGVTQTPKHLITATGQRVTLRCSPRSGDLSVYWYQQSLDQGLQFLIQYYNGEERAKGNILERFSAQQFPDLHSELNLSSLELGDSALYFCASSALGAARGGETQYFGPGTRLLVL.

Only one count was recorded for this clone. V gene TRBV5-8 combines with J gene TRBJ2-1; possibly TRBD2 for D (6 bases). Per germline, CDR1 SGHTS and CDR2 YDEGEE. The CDR3 covers 16 residues. The V gene lost 0 bases and the J gene lost 6 bases, with 16 bases spanning the gap. DNA of the CDR3: TGTGCCAGCAGCTTGGGGGGACTCTATTTCGTCAATGAGCAGTTCTTC. Protein: CASSLGGLYFVNEQFF.

The genes are TRBV27 and TRBJ2-5, with D possibly matching TRBD1 (5 bases). The J call may be wrong; the DNA end is better matched by TRBJ2-7. The germline CDR1 and CDR2 sequences are MNHEY and SMNVEV (reference sequence). CDR3 length equals 19 residues. CDR3 sequence: CASSLGIQGKRGTHTEQYF. The CDR3, as DNA: TGTGCCAGCAGTTTGGGTATTCAGGGTAAAAGGGGCACGCACACCGAGCAGTACTTC.

This chain links TRBV4-1 with TRBJ1-4; 8 nucleotides align to TRBD1. The CDR3 contains 16 residues. Trimming took 4 bases from V and 2 from J; bases not matched to a gene: 6. The germline V gene encodes CDR1 MGHRA and CDR2 YSYEKL. The CDR3 coding sequence is TGCGCCAGCAGCCTTCCAGGGGGCGCGACTAATGAAAAACTGTTTTTT. It specifies CASSLPGGATNEKLFF.